One sample yielded the 6 T cell receptor beta chains listed below, sequenced in a study of shared clonotypes between healthy human individuals. Some clones are missing from TCRdb's copy, which holds only in-frame ones; the method was immunoSEQ multiplex PCR. The table has about 2.2 million clones, 93% seen once. Naive CD8 cells comprised CD45RO-negative, CCR7-positively selected cells, excluding terminally differentiated effector memory CD45RA+ cells. Sequencing used naive CD8+ T cells from PBMCs. The receptors were sampled from a man younger than 35 in good health. Some clones in this sample may be carry-over from other donors' samples.

This chain connects TRBV27 to TRBJ2-1; 7 bases are a match to TRBD2. The CDR3 consists of 14 residues. V lost 6 bases, J lost 8 bases, and 10 bases stayed unmatched. Germline CDR1 reads MNHEY; CDR2 reads SMNVEV (reference sequence). CDR3: CASRIGEGPDEQFF. CDR3 bases: TGTGCCAGCAGAATAGGGGAGGGCCCAGATGAGCAGTTCTTC.

This sequence joins TRBV7-9 and TRBJ2-3, with unresolved D. CDR1 is SEHNR and CDR2 is FQNEAQ in the germline V gene (reference sequence). V was pared by 1 base and J by 2 bases, with 7 bases between. The CDR3 spans 14 residues. CDR3 sequence: CASSLGLTTDTQYF. CDR3 sequence (DNA): TGTGCCAGCAGCTTAGGCCTAACCACAGATACGCAGTATTTT.

The rearrangement joins TRBV5-4 to TRBJ1-1; unclear D gene. The V and J ends lost 0 bases and 4 bases respectively, with 10 bases between them. The CDR3 totals 14 residues. The germline V gene encodes CDR1 SGHNT and CDR2 YYREEE (reference sequence). The CDR3 DNA reads as TGTGCCAGCAGCTTGGCCCCTCACGGCACTGAAGCTTTCTTT. Translated: CASSLAPHGTEAFF.

The chain uses TRBV28 and TRBJ2-7, with D possibly TRBD1 on 6 matching bases. The V end lost 2 bases, the J end lost 5 bases, and 10 bases lay between the germline ends. The CDR3 consists of 13 residues. In germline, CDR1 is MDHEN, CDR2 SYDVKM. CDR3 nucleotides: TGTGCCAGCAGTTTACTGGGGGCAGACGAGCAGTACTTC. Amino acids: CASSLLGADEQYF.

The CDR3 bases are TGTGCCAGCAGCACCCCCTTTCGGGGACAGGGGGCGCATGATACGCAGTATTTT. Amino acid sequence: CASSTPFRGQGAHDTQYF. The rearrangement links TRBV9 to TRBJ2-3; 12 nucleotides agree with TRBD1. The V gene end was trimmed by 4 bases and the J gene end by 6 bases; junction bases not matched to a gene: 15. The CDR3 length is 18 residues. Germline V gene sequence: CDR1 SGDLS, CDR2 YYNGEE.

This sequence joins TRBV5-6 and TRBJ2-6, with D perhaps matching TRBD2 (7 bases). CDR1 is SGHDT and CDR2 is YYEEEE in the germline V gene. The CDR3 consists of 16 residues. V lost 6 bases, J lost 0 bases, and 13 bases lay in between. The CDR3 loop is CASTRGAGSGANVLTF. Here the CDR3 DNA reads TGTGCCAGCACCCGGGGGGCGGGCTCTGGGGCCAACGTCCTGACTTTC.